This entry describes one T cell receptor (beta chain). This entry belongs to a study of blood T cell repertoires in COVID-19. About the research overall: Italy, Spain and the United States were the sources of the convalescent and acute COVID-19 samples. Sample material is recorded as cDNA or gDNA derived from T cells, B-cell-depleted T cells, or PBMCs.

Original processing notes: Reference gene primer amplification in the assay estimated nucleated cell counts. The table came from immunoSEQ multiplex PCR; TCRdb's copy has only in-frame clones and leaves some out. V and J calls plus clone size are reproduced from that table; the DNA served to infer D and trimming. The sample records 110,000 or so clones, 75% to 90% being singletons. Trimming shortened V by 6 bases and J by 2 bases, and 8 bases separated the two germline ends. The CDR3 runs to 12 residues. Sequencing was carried out using peripheral blood. V usage is TRBV12-3 or TRBV12-4 and J usage is TRBJ2-7, with D tentatively TRBD1 (5 bases). The source is a woman between 50 and 59 years old with acute or convalescent COVID-19. The CDR3 reads CASRGPAYEQYF. In DNA, the CDR3 is TGTGCCAGCAGGGGGCCGGCCTACGAGCAGTACTTC.